The T cell receptor beta chain under discussion was sequenced for a study of Graves' ophthalmopathy and Graves' hyperthyroidism. As the template, RNA transcripts were used to amplify TCR beta CDR3 regions. RT-PCR with HTBI primers came first, then second-round multiplex PCR. TCRdb itself ran the multiplex PCR reads through MiXCR, one entry per CDR3 protein. The repertoire holds about 16,000 distinct CDR3 sequences, with 46% as singletons. This clonotype appeared a single time. Its ends do not fully match the called genes, so a read error is possible. The CDR3 runs 15 residues. Germline lookup yields CDR1 DFQATT and CDR2 SNEGSKA (reference sequence).

This chain connects TRBV20-1 to TRBJ2-2; 10 bases map to TRBD1. This sequence originates from a middle-aged woman with stable Graves' hyperthyroidism. Sequenced: peripheral blood. Here the CDR3 reads CSAPTGQGNTRELFF. CDR3 bases: TGCAGTGCCCCCACGGGACAGGGGAACACCAGGGAGCTGTTTTTT.